This record looks at one TCR beta chain sequence and its context. Time point of the sample: patch test 2, 6 weeks after DPC sensitization. The treatment was: therapeutic diphenylcyclopropenone sensitization with weekly scalp DPC. TCRdb analysed the RACE reads with MiXCR anew, one entry per CDR3 protein. The profile covers roughly 120,000 distinct CDR3 sequences, with 9.2% appearing a single time and more than 3% taken by the ten largest. This record comes from a study of human T cells and chemical hapten exposure. As for the study in general: The study lasted approximately 26 weeks, and patients were dosed weekly with diphenylcyclopropenone on the scalp throughout.

Germline CDR1 reads SGHTA; CDR2 reads FQGNSA. J was trimmed by 5 bases and V by 5 bases; bases with no gene match: 7. The CDR3 loop spans 14 amino acids. J is TRBJ2-5 and V is TRBV7-2, with 8 bases fitting TRBD2. The source material was whole blood, sampled in connection with sensitization to the hapten diphenylcyclopropenone (DPC). The receptor was isolated from a woman between 40 and 50 years old with alopecia areata. Some clones in this sample may be carry-over from other donors' samples. CDR3 loop: CASSAGGSQETQYF. The CDR3 DNA follows: TGTGCCAGCAGCGCGGGAGGCTCCCAGGAGACCCAGTACTTC.